Shown below are 10 T cell receptor beta chains from a single sample sequenced in a study of cytomegalovirus exposure and HLA in healthy donors. PCR used 60 Vbeta primers and 13 Jbeta primers. Some clones are missing from TCRdb's copy, which holds only in-frame ones; the method was immunoSEQ multiplex PCR. The sample lists some 30,000 clones, about 86% occurring once. The material sequenced was PBMCs. Receptor source: a boy between 10 and 17 years old in good health and CMV-seronegative.

The rearrangement joins TRBV5-1 to TRBJ2-2; 9 bases line up with TRBD1. With V trimmed by 5 bases and J by 1 base, 3 bases remained unmatched. This CDR3 has 15 amino acids. CDR1 SGHRS and CDR2 YFSETQ come from the germline V gene. DNA of the CDR3: TGCGCCAGCAGACGGACAGGGGAGAACACCGGGGAGCTGTTTTTT. Protein: CASRRTGENTGELFF.

The chain carries TRBV5-4 and TRBJ2-3; 8 bases map to TRBD2. V was pared by 4 bases and J by 2 bases, with 3 bases of the junction left unmatched. Germline CDR1 reads SGHNT; CDR2 reads YYREEE (reference sequence). The CDR3 consists of 14 residues. The CDR3 region has the DNA TGTGCCAGCAGCCCACTAGCGGCCACAGATACGCAGTATTTT. Protein sequence: CASSPLAATDTQYF.

This chain connects TRBV7-9 to TRBJ2-2, with D possibly TRBD2 on 6 matching bases. Germline V CDR1 and CDR2: SEHNR, FQNEAQ (reference sequence). Deletions cut 4 bases from V and 4 bases from J, with 16 bases between. The CDR3 covers 16 residues. DNA of the CDR3: TGTGCCAGCAGCTGGAGAGACACGGAGGGCACCGGGGAGCTGTTTTTT. It codes for CASSWRDTEGTGELFF.

The chain carries TRBV10-1 and TRBJ2-3; a possible D gene is TRBD2 (5 bases). The V gene's germline CDR1 is WNHNN and CDR2 SYGVQD (reference sequence). V dropped 6 bases and J dropped 5 bases, with 15 bases sitting between them. The CDR3 has 14 amino acids. In DNA, the CDR3 is TGCGCCAGCAGCAATAATAGCGCCAGAGATACGCAGTATTTT. Amino acid sequence: CASSNNSARDTQYF.

Regarding this clone: The sample holds other DNA sequences that translate to the same CDR3. The chain's CDR3 is CASSKAEQGCLFF. DNA of the CDR3: TGTGCCAGCAGCAAAGCGGAACAGGGCTGTCTATTTTTT. The chain combines TRBV21-1 with TRBJ1-4; TRBD1 was called by the table and not checked on the DNA. TRBV21-1 is recorded as a pseudogene. This CDR3 is built from 13 residues.

The chain carries TRBV7-2 and TRBJ1-2; TRBD1 matches at 7 bases. V trimming: 5 bases; J trimming: 3 bases; junction bases outside the gene matches: 3. The CDR3 is made up of 13 amino acids. CDR1 is SGHTA and CDR2 is FQGNSA in the germline V gene. Here the CDR3 DNA reads TGTGCCAGCAGCCGGGACAGTTACTATGGCTACACCTTC. Its translation is CASSRDSYYGYTF.

The chain carries TRBV25-1 and TRBJ2-5; 9 bases map to TRBD2. The CDR3 contains 16 residues. Germline trimming cut 6 bases from V and 7 bases from J; bases unmatched to any gene: 15. The germline CDR1 and CDR2 sequences are MGHDK and SYGVNS. CDR3 residues: CASRWEGGGARGTQYF. In DNA form, the CDR3 reads TGTGCCAGCAGGTGGGAGGGCGGGGGGGCCCGAGGGACCCAGTACTTC.

The chain uses TRBV9 and TRBJ1-5, with D tentatively TRBD1 (5 bases). The CDR3 has 18 residues. The V and J ends lost 9 bases and 3 bases respectively, with 28 bases between them. Germline loops: CDR1 SGDLS, CDR2 YYNGEE. The CDR3 reads CANYVDSWFWGPNQPQHF. The CDR3 nucleotides read TGTGCCAACTACGTAGACAGTTGGTTTTGGGGTCCCAATCAGCCCCAGCATTTT.

The chain uses TRBV11-2 and TRBJ2-1; D gene ambiguous. From germline, CDR1 is SGHAT and CDR2 FQNNGV. The CDR3 runs to 14 residues. The ends were cut back, 7 bases at V and 4 bases at J, with 14 bases in the middle. The CDR3 spells CASKEEASYNEQFF. CDR3 DNA: TGTGCCAGCAAAGAAGAGGCCAGTTACAATGAGCAGTTCTTC.

The chain is built from TRBV4-1 and TRBJ1-5, with D maybe TRBD1 (5 bases). Trimming stripped 0 bases from V and 5 bases from J, with 20 bases between. This CDR3 region has 18 residues. CDR1 is MGHRA and CDR2 is YSYEKL in the germline V gene. CDR3 amino acids: CASSQEGVEGAPYQPQHF. In nucleotides, the CDR3 is TGCGCCAGCAGCCAAGAAGGGGTCGAAGGGGCCCCATATCAGCCCCAGCATTTT.